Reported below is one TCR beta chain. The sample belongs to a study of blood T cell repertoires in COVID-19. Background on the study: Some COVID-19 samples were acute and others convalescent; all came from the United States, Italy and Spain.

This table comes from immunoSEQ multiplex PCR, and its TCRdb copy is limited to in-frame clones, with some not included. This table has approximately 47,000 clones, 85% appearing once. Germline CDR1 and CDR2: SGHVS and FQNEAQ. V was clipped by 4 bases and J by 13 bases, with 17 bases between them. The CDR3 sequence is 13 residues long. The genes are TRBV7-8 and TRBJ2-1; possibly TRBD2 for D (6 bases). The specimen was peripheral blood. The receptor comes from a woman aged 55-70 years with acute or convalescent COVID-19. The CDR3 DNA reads TGTGCCAGCAGCTCCCGGGGAGGCCATAACCAGTTCTTC. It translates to CASSSRGGHNQFF. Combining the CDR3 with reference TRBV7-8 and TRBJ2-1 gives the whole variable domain GAGVSQSPRYKVAKRGQDVALRCDPISGHVSLFWYQQALGQGPEFLTYFQNEAQLDKSGLPSDRFFAERPEGSVSTLKIQRTQQEDSAVYLCASSSRGGHNQFFGPGTRLTVL.